Listed below are T cell receptor beta chains from one sample, sequenced in a study of siplizumab effects on memory and regulatory T cells. Assay used: immunoSEQ multiplex PCR; TCRdb lists only in-frame clones, some missing. The table has some 97,000 clones, about 91% seen once. Sequencing input: CD4+ T cells sorted from blood. These receptors originate from a human donor in good health. The CDR3 runs from the conserved cysteine through the conserved F or W. The D gene is left open where the match is weak. Size is omitted from some rows. Given values are once, few, many or a class for expanded clones.

TRBD2	TRBV5-1	NA	TRBJ2-1	CASRTGLAGTYNEQFF	TGCGCCAGCAGAACGGGACTAGCGGGGACCTACAATGAGCAGTTCTTC
NA	TRBV5-4	NA	TRBJ1-1	CASSLAPDSEAFF	TGTGCCAGCAGCTTGGCCCCGGACAGTGAAGCTTTCTTT
NA	TRBV11-2	NA	TRBJ2-5	CASRGPQETQYF	TGTGCCAGCAGAGGACCCCAAGAGACCCAGTACTTC
NA	TRBV30	NA	TRBJ2-6	CAWSVSRVSGANVLTF	TGTGCCTGGAGTGTCTCAAGGGTTTCTGGGGCCAACGTCCTGACTTTC
NA	TRBV5-1	once	TRBJ2-7	CASSLGGSVSYEQYF	TGCGCCAGCAGCCTTGGCGGTAGCGTTTCCTACGAGCAGTACTTC
NA	TRBV7-3	NA	TRBJ1-6	CASSLGPPSGNSPLHF	TGTGCCAGCAGCTTGGGACCCCCCTCGGGAAATTCACCCCTCCACTTT
TRBD1	TRBV9	NA	TRBJ1-2	CASLQGAHGYGYTF	TGTGCCAGCTTACAGGGGGCGCACGGCTATGGCTACACCTTC
NA	TRBV11-2	NA	TRBJ1-2	CASSSPRTATYGYTF	TGTGCCAGCAGCTCTCCCCGGACGGCGACCTATGGCTACACCTTC
NA	TRBV27	NA	TRBJ1-4	CASSPRDVPNEKLFF	TGTGCCAGCAGTCCCCGGGACGTACCTAATGAAAAACTGTTTTTT
NA	TRBV5-1	NA	TRBJ2-3	CASSHKADTQYF	TGCGCCAGCAGCCACAAAGCAGATACGCAGTATTTT
TRBD2	TRBV20-1	NA	TRBJ2-3	CSARAGGTQYF	TGCAGTGCTAGGGCGGGGGGTACGCAGTATTTT
TRBD1	TRBV7-2	NA	TRBJ2-7	CASSSPRPGQGSPEQYF	TGTGCCAGCAGCTCGCCTCGCCCGGGACAGGGATCGCCCGAGCAGTACTTC
TRBD2	TRBV6-1	NA	TRBJ2-5	CASSGTSGGPIKETQYF	TGTGCCAGCAGTGGGACTAGCGGGGGGCCGATTAAAGAGACCCAGTACTTC
NA	TRBV2	NA	TRBJ2-3	CASSDHDTQYF	TGTGCCAGCAGTGACCATGACACGCAGTATTTT
NA	TRBV4-3	NA	TRBJ1-3	CASSQDRNTIYF	TGCGCCAGCAGCCAAGATCGGAACACCATATATTTT
NA	TRBV7-6	NA	TRBJ1-2	CASSWKGSGGYTF	TGTGCCAGCAGCTGGAAGGGCTCTGGTGGCTACACCTTC